Here is one T cell receptor (beta chain) with its context. This sample was taken from a study of blood T cell repertoires in COVID-19. Study as a whole: Collection of acute and convalescent COVID-19 samples took place in the United States, Italy and Spain.

The data were produced by immunoSEQ multiplex PCR, yet TCRdb's version contains in-frame clones alone and is incomplete. The top ten clones hold approximately 2% of a sample with 250,000 or so clones, under 85% of them seen once. The CDR3 spans 16 residues. The germline V gene encodes CDR1 SGHRS and CDR2 YFSETQ. Trimming left V 3 bases short and J 2 bases short, with 16 bases between. The specimen was peripheral blood. The receptor's source is a man aged 30 to 39 who had recovered from COVID-19. This chain uses TRBV5-1 with TRBJ2-3; D perhaps matches TRBD1 (6 bases). The CDR3 loop reads CASSSGGRGNTDTQYF. CDR3 DNA: TGCGCCAGCAGCTCCGGAGGTAGGGGGAACACAGATACGCAGTATTTT.